This T cell receptor (beta chain) was obtained from a study of T cells in Graves' hyperthyroidism and ophthalmopathy. General observations from the study: Ophthalmopathy got predicted by the model a median around 6.6 months before its onset. The authors' 13 V-J model separated ophthalmopathy from stable hyperthyroidism.

Together with thyroid ultrasound, orbital computed tomography, serum thyroxine and TRAb, clinical symptoms were used for diagnoses. Predating any ophthalmopathy symptoms, the blood sample was taken at first hyperthyroidism diagnosis. The TCR beta CDR3 regions underwent amplification using RNA transcripts as the source. During a first-round RT-PCR of the TCR CDR3, the HTBI primer set was used. TCRdb independently ran MiXCR on the multiplex PCR reads; one entry per CDR3 protein. The table has around 25,000 distinct CDR3 sequences, approximately 49% seen once. The CDR3 extends over 16 amino acids. Per the germline V gene, CDR1 is DFQATT and CDR2 is SNEGSKA (reference sequence). V dropped 1 base and J dropped 2; count of bases not matched to a gene: 5. Comment on this clonotype: Its antigen remains unidentified.

Material: blood. The rearrangement uses TRBV20-1 and TRBJ2-5; TRBD2 matches at 12 bases. The receptor was derived from a woman aged 40-49 years with Graves' hyperthyroidism that later progressed to Graves' ophthalmopathy. CDR3 sequence (DNA): TGCAGTGCTAGAGGGGCTAGCGGGAGGGCTCAAGAGACCCAGTACTTC. This codes for CSARGASGRAQETQYF.